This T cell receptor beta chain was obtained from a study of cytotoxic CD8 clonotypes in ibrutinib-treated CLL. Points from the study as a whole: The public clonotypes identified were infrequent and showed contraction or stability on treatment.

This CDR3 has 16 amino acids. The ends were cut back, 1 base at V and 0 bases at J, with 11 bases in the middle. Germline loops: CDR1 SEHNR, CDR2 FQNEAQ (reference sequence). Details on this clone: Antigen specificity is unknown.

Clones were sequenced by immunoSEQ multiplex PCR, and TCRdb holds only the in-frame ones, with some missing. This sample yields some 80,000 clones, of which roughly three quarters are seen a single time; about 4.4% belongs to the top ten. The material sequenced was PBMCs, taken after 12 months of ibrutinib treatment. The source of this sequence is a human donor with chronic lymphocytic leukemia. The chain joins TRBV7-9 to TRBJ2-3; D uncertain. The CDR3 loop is CASSLVLDPSTDTQYF. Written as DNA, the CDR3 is TGTGCCAGCAGCTTAGTGTTGGACCCCAGCACAGATACGCAGTATTTT.